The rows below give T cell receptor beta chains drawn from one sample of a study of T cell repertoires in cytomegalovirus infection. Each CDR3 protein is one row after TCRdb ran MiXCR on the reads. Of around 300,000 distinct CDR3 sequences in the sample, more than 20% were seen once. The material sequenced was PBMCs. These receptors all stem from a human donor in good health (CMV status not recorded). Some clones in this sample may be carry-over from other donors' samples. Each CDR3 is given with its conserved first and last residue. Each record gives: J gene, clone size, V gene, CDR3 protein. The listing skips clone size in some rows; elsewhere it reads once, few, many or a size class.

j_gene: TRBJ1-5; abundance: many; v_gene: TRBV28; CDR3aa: CASSLYQGHQPQHF
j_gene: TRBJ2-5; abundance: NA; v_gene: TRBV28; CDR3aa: CRDRGVGPRRTQYF
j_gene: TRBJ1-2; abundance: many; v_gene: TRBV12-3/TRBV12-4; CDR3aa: CASSLVRYGYTF
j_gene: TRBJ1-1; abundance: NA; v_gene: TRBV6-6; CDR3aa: CASSYLGSEAFF
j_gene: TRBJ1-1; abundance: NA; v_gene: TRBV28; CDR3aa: CASSPTIMNTEAFF
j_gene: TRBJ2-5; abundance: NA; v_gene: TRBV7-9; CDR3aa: CASSFSEGTQYF
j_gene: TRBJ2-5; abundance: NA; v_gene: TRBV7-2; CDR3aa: CASSSQGVEAQYF
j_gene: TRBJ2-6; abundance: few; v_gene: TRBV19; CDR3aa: CASSMGPGTGANVLTF
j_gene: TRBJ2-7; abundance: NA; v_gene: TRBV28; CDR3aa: CASSPTGGSEQYF
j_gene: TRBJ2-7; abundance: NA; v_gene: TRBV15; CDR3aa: CATSRDLGTAYEQYF